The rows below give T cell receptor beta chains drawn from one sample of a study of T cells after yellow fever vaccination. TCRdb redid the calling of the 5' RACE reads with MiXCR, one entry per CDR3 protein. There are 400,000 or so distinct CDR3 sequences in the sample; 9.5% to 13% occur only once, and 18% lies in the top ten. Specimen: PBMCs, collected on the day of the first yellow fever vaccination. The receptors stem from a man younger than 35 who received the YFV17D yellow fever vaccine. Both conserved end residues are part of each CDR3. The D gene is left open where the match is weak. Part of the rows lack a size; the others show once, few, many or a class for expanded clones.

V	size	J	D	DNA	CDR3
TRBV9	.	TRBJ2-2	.	TGTGCCAGCAGCGTAGCTCCGGTTAACACCGGGGAGCTGTTTTTT	CASSVAPVNTGELFF
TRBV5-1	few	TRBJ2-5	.	TGCGCCAGCAGCATAACAGGGATCTCCAAAGAGACCCAGTACTTC	CASSITGISKETQYF
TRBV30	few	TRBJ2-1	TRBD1	TGTGCCTGGAGTGTACAGGGGGCGCGTAATGAGCAGTTCTTC	CAWSVQGARNEQFF
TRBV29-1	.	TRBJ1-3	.	TGCAGCGCCGGAGTGAACTCTGGAAACACCATATATTTT	CSAGVNSGNTIYF
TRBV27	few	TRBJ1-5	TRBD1	TGTGCCAGCAGTTTGGCCCCCCGACAGGGAACCAGTCAGCCCCAGCATTTT	CASSLAPRQGTSQPQHF
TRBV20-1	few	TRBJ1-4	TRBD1	TGCAGTGGGGACAGGGAGGGCCTTACGGAAAAACTGTTTTTT	CSGDREGLTEKLFF
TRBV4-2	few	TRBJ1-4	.	TGTGCCAGCAGCCCGGAAGGGGGAGTATTTGAAAAACTGTTTTTT	CASSPEGGVFEKLFF
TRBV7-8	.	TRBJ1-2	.	TGTGCCAGCAGCTTAGGGACAGCTCTTCATAACTATGGCTACACCTTC	CASSLGTALHNYGYTF
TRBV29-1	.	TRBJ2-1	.	TGCAGCGTTGAAGATAGGCGTAGCTCCTACAATGAGCAGTTCTTC	CSVEDRRSSYNEQFF
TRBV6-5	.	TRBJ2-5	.	TGTGCCAGCAGTTACTCGATGCTTTCGGAGACCCAGTACTTC	CASSYSMLSETQYF
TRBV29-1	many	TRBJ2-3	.	TGCAGCGTTGAGTTAGGGGACGATACGCAGTATTTT	CSVELGDDTQYF
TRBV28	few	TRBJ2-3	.	TGTGCCAGCAGGGGAGGGGGCGAAGATACGCAGTATTTT	CASRGGGEDTQYF
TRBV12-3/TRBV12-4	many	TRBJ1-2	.	TGTGCCAGCGGCCGGGTTGGGATGTTGTACTTC	CASGRVGMLYF
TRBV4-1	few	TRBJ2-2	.	TGCGCCAGCAGCCAAGACATACAGGAGTTCCCGACCGGGGAGCTGTTTTTT	CASSQDIQEFPTGELFF
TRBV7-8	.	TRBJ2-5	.	TGTGCCAGCAGCTTATTGCCCCCCCCAGCGATCGTGACCTCAAGAGAGACCCAGTACTTC	CASSLLPPPAIVTSRETQYF
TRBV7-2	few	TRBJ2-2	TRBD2	TGTGCCAGCAGTTTTAGCGGGGGGGCCTCCGGGGAGCTGTTTTTT	CASSFSGGASGELFF
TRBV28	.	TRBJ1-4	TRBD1	TGTGCCAGCAGTTTAACAGGGGTGGATGAAAAACTGTTTTTT	CASSLTGVDEKLFF
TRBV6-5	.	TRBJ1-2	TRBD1	TGTGCCAGCAGTTGGACAGGGGAGCACTATGGCTACACCTTC	CASSWTGEHYGYTF
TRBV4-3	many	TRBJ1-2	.	TGCGCCAGCAGCCACGAACAGGGCTACTATGGCTACACCTTC	CASSHEQGYYGYTF
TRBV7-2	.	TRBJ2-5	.	TGTGCCAGCAGCCCGGGTCTCGCCCAGTACTTC	CASSPGLAQYF
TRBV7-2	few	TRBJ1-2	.	TGTGCCAGCAGATCCCGAGCAGGGCGGGTTTTGTATGGCTACACCTTC	CASRSRAGRVLYGYTF
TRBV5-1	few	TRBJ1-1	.	TGCGCCAGCAGCTTGGGAGCGGGCAGTGAAGCTTTCTTT	CASSLGAGSEAFF
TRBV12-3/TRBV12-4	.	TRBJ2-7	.	TGTGCCAGCAGTACTAGGACAGATGCCGAGCAGTACTTC	CASSTRTDAEQYF
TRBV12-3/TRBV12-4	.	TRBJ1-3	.	TGTGCCAGCAGCCATAAGGGGGGCAGACTACTAAAAAACACCATATATTTT	CASSHKGGRLLKNTIYF
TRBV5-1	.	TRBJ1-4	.	TGCGCCAGCAGCTTGGCAGGGTTTTCTGTCGAAAAACTGTTTTTT	CASSLAGFSVEKLFF
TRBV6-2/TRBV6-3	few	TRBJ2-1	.	TGTGCCAGCAGTTACTCGAGCCACAATGAGCAGTTCTTC	CASSYSSHNEQFF